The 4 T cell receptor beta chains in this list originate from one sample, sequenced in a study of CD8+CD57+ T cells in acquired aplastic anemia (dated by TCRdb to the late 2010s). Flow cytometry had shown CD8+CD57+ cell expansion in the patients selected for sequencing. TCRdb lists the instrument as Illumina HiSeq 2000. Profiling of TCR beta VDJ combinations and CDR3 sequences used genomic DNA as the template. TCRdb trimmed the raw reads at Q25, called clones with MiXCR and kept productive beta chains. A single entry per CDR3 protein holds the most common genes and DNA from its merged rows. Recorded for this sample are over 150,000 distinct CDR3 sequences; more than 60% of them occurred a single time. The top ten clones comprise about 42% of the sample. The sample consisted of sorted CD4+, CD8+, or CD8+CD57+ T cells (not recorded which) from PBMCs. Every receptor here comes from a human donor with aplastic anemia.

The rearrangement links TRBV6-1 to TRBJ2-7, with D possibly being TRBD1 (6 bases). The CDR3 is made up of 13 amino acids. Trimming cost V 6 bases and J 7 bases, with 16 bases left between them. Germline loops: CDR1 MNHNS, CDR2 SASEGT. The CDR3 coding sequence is TGTGCCAGCAGCCAAGACAGGTGGGAAGAGCAGTACTTC. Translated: CASSQDRWEEQYF.

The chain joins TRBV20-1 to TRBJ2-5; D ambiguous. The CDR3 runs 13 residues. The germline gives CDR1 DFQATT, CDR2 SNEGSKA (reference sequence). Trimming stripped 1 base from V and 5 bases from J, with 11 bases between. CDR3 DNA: TGCAGTGCTAGAGTACCAAACGAGGAGACCCAGTACTTC. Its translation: CSARVPNEETQYF.

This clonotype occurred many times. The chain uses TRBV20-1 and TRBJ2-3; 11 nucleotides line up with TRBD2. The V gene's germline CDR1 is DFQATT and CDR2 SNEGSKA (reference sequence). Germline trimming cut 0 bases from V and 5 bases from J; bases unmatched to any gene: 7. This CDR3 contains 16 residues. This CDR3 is CSARDLAGGAGDTQYF. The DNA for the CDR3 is TGCAGTGCTAGAGATTTAGCGGGGGGGGCGGGAGATACGCAGTATTTT.

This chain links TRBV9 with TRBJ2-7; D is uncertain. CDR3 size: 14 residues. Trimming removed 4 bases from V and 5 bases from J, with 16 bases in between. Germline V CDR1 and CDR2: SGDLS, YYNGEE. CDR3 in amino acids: CASSLEATSHEQYF. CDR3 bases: TGTGCCAGCAGCCTAGAGGCGACTTCCCACGAGCAGTACTTC.